This entry is about one T cell receptor (beta chain). The target antigen is unknown. This record belongs to a study of vaccination effects on CD4 cells after COVID-19. Antigen-specific CD4+ T cells were first expanded with viral peptide pools by the ViraFEST assay and only then sequenced. With more than 9 days of culture completed, CD4+ T cells were isolated. Each vaccine recipient was nucleocapsid antibody negative and had no prior SARS-CoV-2 infection. The V and J ends lost 3 bases and 5 bases respectively, with 14 bases between them. CDR1 is LGHDT and CDR2 is YNNKEL in the germline V gene (reference sequence). The length of the CDR3 is 15 residues. Profiled with immunoSEQ multiplex PCR; TCRdb holds only in-frame clones, not every one. The table lists tens of thousands of clones, approximately 70% of them singletons.

The rearrangement links TRBV3-1 (or the pseudogene TRBV3-2) to TRBJ2-1; possible D gene TRBD2, 6 bases. Material: CD4+ T cells from PBMCs cultured with HCoV-OC43 spike peptides, obtained before COVID-19 vaccination. The sample's subset: HCoV-OC43 spike overlapping peptide pool stimulation. The source of this sequence is a human donor who received a COVID-19 vaccine. CDR3 region: CASSQGGGTHNEQFF. In nucleotides, the CDR3 is TGTGCCAGCAGCCAGGGTGGGGGGACCCACAATGAGCAGTTCTTC.